The clone carrying this T cell receptor beta chain was counted at least ten times. The antigen remains undetermined. Uncontrolled infection, other autoimmune disease, pregnancy or lactation led to exclusion. Orbital computed tomography and thyroid ultrasound, together with serum TRAb and thyroxine and clinical symptoms, were used for diagnoses. Approximately 10 ml of fresh peripheral blood supplied the PBMCs. These data come from a study of T cells in Graves' hyperthyroidism and ophthalmopathy. TCR beta CDR3 regions were amplified from RNA transcripts. HTBI primers were used for first-round RT-PCR of the TCR CDR3. TCRdb fed the multiplex PCR reads into MiXCR, producing one record per CDR3 protein. The sample lists about 840,000 distinct CDR3 sequences, 38% occurring once. Whole-study results and caveats: Also found in blood were most expanded thyroid clonotypes above 0.001.

Sequencing input: blood. The sequence derives from a man aged 18 to 29 with Graves' hyperthyroidism.

The CDR3 nucleotides are TGTGCCAGCACGGCGGAGGGGGCTAACTATGGCTACACCTTC. Translating it yields CASTAEGANYGYTF. The genes are TRBV7-9 and TRBJ1-2, with D maybe TRBD1 (6 bases). The germline gives CDR1 SEHNR, CDR2 FQNEAQ (reference sequence). The CDR3 runs to 14 residues. The germline V and J ends were trimmed by 7 bases and 0 bases, with 12 bases remaining between them.